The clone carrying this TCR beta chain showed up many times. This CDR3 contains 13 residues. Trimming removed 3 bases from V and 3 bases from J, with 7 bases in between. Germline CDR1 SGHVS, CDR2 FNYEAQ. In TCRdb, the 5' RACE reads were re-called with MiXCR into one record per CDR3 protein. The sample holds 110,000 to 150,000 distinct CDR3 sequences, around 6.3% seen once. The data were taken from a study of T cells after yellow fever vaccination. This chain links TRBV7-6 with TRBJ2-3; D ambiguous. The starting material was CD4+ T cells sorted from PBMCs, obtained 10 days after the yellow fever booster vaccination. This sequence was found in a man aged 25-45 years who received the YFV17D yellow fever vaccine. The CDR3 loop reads CASSFRQTDTQYF. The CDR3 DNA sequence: TGTGCCAGCAGCTTCCGGCAGACAGATACGCAGTATTTT.